The present TCR beta chain was sequenced within a study of metastatic and nonmetastatic thyroid tumors (TCRdb year 2020). As for the study more broadly: Repertoires were compared across peripheral blood and tumor or nodule tissue samples from malignant and benign thyroid patients. Summary of the overall study and its limitations: In both blood and tumor samples, TCR beta diversity was reported to be significantly higher in malignant tumors than in benign nodules.

This clone was recorded at least ten times. Its antigen target is currently unknown. One base away there is no much larger clone; base qualities are not given. Before undergoing thyroid surgery, none of the patients had been given any kind of treatment. The study retrospectively analysed patient clinical samples collected from the early 2010s to the late 2010s using T-cell receptor beta sequencing. V is trimmed back by 4 bases and J by 2 bases, and the junction contains 3 bases that no gene match accounts for. Taken from cysteine to phenylalanine, the CDR3 has 16 residues. This entry keeps only the CDR3 DNA: 48 bases, framed from base 1. CDR1 SGHAT and CDR2 FQDESV were looked up in the germline V gene (reference sequence). Library preparation was by PCR. TCRdb lists the instrument as Illumina HiSeq 4000. The TCR beta-chain CDR3 region of each patient was profiled by high-throughput sequencing. Turning to the authors' computational methods: The researchers built a classifier to tell apart papillary thyroid cancer patients with distant metastasis, based on CDR3 differences among clinicopathological groups. To measure repertoire diversity the researchers used the Shannon index, while the Morisita-Horn index served to gauge how similar the tumor and blood repertoires were. Through fastp at Q25 and MiXCR, TCRdb rebuilt clones from the public reads, retaining in-frame beta chains. TCRdb's processing, not the study's, gives the V and J calls here. Counted in this sample were approximately 37,000 clones; about 16% of them appeared once. The ten largest clones represent 3.5% to 4% of the sample.

Sequenced sample: blood. This clonotype originated in a female donor with papillary thyroid cancer or a benign thyroid nodule (not recorded which). Some clones in this sample may be carry-over from other donors' samples. The V gene is TRBV11-1 and the J gene is TRBJ2-3; TRBD2 fits 13 bases in the junction. The nucleotide sequence reads TGTGCCAGCAGCTCCGGACTAGCGGGAGACACAGATACGCAGTATTTT. This sequence encodes CASSSGLAGDTDTQYF.